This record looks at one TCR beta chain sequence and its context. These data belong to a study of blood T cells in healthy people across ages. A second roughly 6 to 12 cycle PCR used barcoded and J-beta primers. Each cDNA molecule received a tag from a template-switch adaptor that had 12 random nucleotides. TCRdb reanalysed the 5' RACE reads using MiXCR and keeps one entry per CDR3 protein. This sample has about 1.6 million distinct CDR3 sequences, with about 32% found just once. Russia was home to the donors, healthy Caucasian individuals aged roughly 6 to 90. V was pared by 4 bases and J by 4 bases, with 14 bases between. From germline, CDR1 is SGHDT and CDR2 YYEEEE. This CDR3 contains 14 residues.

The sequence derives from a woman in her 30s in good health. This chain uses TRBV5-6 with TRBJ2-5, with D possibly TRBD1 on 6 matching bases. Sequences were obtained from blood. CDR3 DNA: TGTGCCAGCAGCCGAGAAGGGGGATCAGAGACCCAGTACTTC. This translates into CASSREGGSETQYF.